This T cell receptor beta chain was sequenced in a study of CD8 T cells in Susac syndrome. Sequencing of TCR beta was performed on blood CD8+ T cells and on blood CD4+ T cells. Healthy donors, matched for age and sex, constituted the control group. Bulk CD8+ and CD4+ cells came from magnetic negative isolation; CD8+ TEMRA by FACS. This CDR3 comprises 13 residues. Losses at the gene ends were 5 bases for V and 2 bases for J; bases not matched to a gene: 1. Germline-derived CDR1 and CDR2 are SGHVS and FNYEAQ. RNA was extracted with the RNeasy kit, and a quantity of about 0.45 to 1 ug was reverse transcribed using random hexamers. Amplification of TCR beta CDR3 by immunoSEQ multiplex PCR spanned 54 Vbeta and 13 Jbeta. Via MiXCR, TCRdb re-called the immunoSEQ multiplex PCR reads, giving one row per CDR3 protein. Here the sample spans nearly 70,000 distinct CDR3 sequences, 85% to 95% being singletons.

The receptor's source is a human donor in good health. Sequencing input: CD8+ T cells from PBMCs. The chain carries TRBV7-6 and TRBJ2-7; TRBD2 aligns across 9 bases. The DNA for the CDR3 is TGTGCCAGCAGCCGCGGGGGGGCCTACGAGCAGTACTTC. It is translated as CASSRGGAYEQYF. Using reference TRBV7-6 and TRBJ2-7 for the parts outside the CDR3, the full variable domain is GAGVSQSPRYKVTKRGQDVALRCDPISGHVSLYWYRQALGQGPEFLTYFNYEAQQDKSGLPNDRFSAERPEGSISTLTIQRTEQRDSAMYRCASSRGGAYEQYFGPGTRLTVT.